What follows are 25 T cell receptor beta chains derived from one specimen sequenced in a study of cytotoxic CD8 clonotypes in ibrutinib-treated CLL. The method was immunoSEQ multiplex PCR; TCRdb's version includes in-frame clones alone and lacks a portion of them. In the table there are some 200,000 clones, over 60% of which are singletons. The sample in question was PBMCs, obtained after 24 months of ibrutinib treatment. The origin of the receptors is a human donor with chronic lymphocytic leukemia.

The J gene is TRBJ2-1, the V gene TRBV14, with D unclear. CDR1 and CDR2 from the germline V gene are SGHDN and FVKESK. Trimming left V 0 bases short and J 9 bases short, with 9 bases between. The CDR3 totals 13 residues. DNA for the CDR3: TGTGCCAGCAGCCAAGATCAAAGTAGTGAGCAGTTCTTC. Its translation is CASSQDQSSEQFF.

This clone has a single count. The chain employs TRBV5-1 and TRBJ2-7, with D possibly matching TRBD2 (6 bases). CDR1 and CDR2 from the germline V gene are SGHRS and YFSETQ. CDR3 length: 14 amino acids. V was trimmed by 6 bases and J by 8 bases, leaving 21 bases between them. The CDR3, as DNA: TGCGCCAGCACCCCTGGCGGGGTCCGTGAACAGCAGTACTTC. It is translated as CASTPGGVREQQYF.

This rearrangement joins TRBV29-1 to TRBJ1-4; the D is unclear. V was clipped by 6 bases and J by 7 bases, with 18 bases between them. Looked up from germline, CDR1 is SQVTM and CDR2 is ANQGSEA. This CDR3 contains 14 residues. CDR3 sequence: CSVELQNRGEKLFF. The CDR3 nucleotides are TGCAGCGTAGAACTACAGAACCGGGGTGAAAAACTGTTTTTT. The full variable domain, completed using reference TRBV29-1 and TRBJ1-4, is SAVISQKPSRDICQRGTSLTIQCQVDSQVTMMFWYRQQPGQSLTLIATANQGSEATYESGFVIDKFPISRPNLTFSTLTVSNMSPEDSSIYLCSVELQNRGEKLFFGSGTQLSVL.

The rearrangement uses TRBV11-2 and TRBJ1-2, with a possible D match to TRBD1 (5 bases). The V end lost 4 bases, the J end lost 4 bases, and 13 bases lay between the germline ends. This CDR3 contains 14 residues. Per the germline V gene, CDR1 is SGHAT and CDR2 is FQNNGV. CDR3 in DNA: TGTGCCAGCAGCTGGGGGACGGCAACCTATGGCTACACCTTC. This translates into CASSWGTATYGYTF. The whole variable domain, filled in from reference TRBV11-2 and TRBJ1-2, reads EAGVAQSPRYKIIEKRQSVAFWCNPISGHATLYWYQQILGQGPKLLIQFQNNGVVDDSQLPKDRFSAERLKGVDSTLKIQPAKLEDSAVYLCASSWGTATYGYTFGSGTRLTVV.

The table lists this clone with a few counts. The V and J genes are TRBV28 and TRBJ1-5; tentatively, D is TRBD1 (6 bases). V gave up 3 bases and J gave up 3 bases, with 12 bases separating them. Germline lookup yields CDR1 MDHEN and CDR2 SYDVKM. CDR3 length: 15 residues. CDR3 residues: CASSFRGPVNQPQHF. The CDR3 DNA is TGTGCCAGCAGTTTCCGGGGGCCGGTCAATCAGCCCCAGCATTTT.

CDR3 protein: CASSGSEDTQYF. The CDR3 DNA reads TGTGCCAGTAGCGGGAGTGAGGATACGCAGTATTTT. This chain connects TRBV19 to TRBJ2-3, with TRBD2 as a possible D gene (6 bases). The germline V gene encodes CDR1 LNHDA and CDR2 SQIVND (reference sequence). Trimming cost V 6 bases and J 6 bases, with 10 bases left between them. The CDR3 is made up of 12 amino acids.

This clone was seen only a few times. This CDR3 is CASSWTGRYGYTF. CDR3 DNA: TGTGCCAGCAGTTGGACAGGAAGATATGGCTACACCTTC. The rearrangement joins TRBV27 to TRBJ1-2; 7 bases align to TRBD1. Germline trimming cut 4 bases from V and 5 bases from J; bases unmatched to any gene: 4. The CDR3 length is 13 residues. Germline V CDR1 and CDR2: MNHEY, SMNVEV (reference sequence).

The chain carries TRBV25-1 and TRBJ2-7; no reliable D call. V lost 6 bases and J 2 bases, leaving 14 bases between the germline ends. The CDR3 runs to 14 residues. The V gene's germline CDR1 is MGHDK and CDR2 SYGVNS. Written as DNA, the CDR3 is TGTGCCAGCAGAAAATACACCGCCACCTACGAGCAGTACTTC. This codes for CASRKYTATYEQYF.

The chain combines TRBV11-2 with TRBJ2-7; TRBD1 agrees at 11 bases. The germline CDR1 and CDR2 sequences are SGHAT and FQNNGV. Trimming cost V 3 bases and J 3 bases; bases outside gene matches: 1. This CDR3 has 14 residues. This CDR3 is CASSLGQGVYEQYF. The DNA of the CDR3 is TGTGCCAGCAGCTTGGGACAGGGGGTCTACGAGCAGTACTTC. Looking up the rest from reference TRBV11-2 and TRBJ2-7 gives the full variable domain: EAGVAQSPRYKIIEKRQSVAFWCNPISGHATLYWYQQILGQGPKLLIQFQNNGVVDDSQLPKDRFSAERLKGVDSTLKIQPAKLEDSAVYLCASSLGQGVYEQYFGPGTRLTVT.

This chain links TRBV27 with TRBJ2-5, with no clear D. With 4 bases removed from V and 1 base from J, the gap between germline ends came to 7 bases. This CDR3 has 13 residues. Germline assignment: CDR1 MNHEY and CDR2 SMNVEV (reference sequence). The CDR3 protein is CASSSQTQETQYF. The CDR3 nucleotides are TGTGCCAGCAGTTCGCAGACCCAAGAGACCCAGTACTTC.

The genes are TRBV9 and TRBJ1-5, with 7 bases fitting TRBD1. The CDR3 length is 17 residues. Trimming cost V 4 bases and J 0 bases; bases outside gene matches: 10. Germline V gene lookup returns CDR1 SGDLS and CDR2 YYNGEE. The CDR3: CASSSGGGTHSNQPQHF. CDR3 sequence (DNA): TGTGCCAGCAGCTCAGGGGGGGGCACCCATAGCAATCAGCCCCAGCATTTT.

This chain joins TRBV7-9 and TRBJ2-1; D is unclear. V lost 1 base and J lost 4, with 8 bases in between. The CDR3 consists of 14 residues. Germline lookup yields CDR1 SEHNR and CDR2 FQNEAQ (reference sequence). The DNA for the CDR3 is TGTGCCAGCAGCTTAGTTTCCCCTTACAATGAGCAGTTCTTC. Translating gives CASSLVSPYNEQFF.

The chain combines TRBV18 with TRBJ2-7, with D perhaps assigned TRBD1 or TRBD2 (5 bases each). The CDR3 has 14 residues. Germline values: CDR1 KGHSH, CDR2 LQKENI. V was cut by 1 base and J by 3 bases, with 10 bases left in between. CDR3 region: CASSPRGIDYEQYF. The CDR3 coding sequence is TGTGCCAGCTCACCACGGGGGATCGACTACGAGCAGTACTTC.

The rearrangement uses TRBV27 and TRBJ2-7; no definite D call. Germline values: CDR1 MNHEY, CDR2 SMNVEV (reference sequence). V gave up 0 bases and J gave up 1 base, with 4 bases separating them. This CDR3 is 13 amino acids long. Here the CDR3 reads CASSLSTSYEQYF. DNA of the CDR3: TGTGCCAGCAGTTTATCAACATCCTACGAGCAGTACTTC.

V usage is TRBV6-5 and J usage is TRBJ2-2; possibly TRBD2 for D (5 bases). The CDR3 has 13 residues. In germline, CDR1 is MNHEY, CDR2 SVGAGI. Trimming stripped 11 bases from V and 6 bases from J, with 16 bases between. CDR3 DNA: TGTGCCGCGGGCCCACCCCGCGCCGGGGAGCTGTTTTTT. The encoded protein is CAAGPPRAGELFF.

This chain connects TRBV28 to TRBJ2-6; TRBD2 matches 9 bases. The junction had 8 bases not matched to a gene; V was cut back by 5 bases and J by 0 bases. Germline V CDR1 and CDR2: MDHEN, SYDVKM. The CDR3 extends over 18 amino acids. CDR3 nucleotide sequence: TGTGCCAGCAGTGCTTGGACTAGCGCTTTCTCTGGGGCCAACGTCCTGACTTTC. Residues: CASSAWTSAFSGANVLTF.

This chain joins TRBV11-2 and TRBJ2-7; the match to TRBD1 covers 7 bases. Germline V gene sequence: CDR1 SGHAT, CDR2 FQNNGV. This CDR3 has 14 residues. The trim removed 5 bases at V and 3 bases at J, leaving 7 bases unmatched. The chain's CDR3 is CASSPSAGGYEQYF. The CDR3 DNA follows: TGTGCCAGCAGCCCTTCCGCAGGGGGCTACGAGCAGTACTTC.

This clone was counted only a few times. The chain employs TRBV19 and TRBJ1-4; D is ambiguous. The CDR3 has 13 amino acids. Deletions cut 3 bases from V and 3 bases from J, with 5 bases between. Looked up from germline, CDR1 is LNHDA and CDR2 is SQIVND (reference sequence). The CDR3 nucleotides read TGTGCCAGTAGTATTTCTCCTAATGAAAAACTGTTTTTT. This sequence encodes CASSISPNEKLFF.

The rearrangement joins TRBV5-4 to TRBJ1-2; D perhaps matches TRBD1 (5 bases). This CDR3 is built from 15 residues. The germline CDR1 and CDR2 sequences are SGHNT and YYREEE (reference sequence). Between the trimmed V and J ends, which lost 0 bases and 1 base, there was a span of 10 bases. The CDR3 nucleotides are TGTGCCAGCAGCTTGGGCCGACAGTTTAACTATGGCTACACCTTC. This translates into CASSLGRQFNYGYTF.

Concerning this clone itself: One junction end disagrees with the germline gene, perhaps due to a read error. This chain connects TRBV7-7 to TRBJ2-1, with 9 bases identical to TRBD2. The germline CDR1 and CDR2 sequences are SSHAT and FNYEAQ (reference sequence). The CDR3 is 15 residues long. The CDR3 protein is CASSNSGGSYNEQFF. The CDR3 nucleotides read TGTGCTAGCAGCAATAGCGGGGGCTCCTACAATGAGCAGTTCTTC.

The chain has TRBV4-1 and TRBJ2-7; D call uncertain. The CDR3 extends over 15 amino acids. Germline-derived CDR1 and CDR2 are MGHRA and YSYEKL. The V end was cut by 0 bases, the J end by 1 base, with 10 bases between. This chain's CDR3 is CASSQDQGLSYEQYF. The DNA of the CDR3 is TGCGCCAGCAGCCAAGATCAAGGTCTTTCCTACGAGCAGTACTTC.

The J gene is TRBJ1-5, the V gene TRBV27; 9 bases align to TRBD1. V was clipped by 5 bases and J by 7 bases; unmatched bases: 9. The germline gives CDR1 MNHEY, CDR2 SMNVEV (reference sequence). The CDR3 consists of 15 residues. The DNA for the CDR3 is TGTGCCAGCAGTCTCACAGGGGGCGCGGGGCAGCCCCAGCATTTT. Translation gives CASSLTGGAGQPQHF.

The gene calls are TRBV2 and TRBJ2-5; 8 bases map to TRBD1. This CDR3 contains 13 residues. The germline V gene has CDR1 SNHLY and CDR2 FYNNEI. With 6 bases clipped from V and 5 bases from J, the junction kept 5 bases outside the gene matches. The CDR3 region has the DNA TGTGCCAGCAGCAAGGACAGGGATGAGACCCAGTACTTC. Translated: CASSKDRDETQYF.

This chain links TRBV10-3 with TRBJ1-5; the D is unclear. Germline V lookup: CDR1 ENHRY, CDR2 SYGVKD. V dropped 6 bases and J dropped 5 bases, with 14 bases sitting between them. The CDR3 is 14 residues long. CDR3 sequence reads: CAISREGSDQPQHF. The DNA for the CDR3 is TGTGCCATCAGCCGCGAGGGATCCGATCAGCCCCAGCATTTT.

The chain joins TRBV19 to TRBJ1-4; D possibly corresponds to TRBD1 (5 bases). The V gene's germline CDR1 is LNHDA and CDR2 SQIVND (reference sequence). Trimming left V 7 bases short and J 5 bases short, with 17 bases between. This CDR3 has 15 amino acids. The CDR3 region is CASKPRDSPNEKLFF. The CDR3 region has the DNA TGTGCCAGTAAGCCCCGGGACTCGCCAAATGAAAAACTGTTTTTT.